The sequence of this TCR beta chain was determined in a study of cytomegalovirus exposure and HLA in healthy donors. Study-level results: With further analysis later on, most CMV-associated TCR beta chains appeared HLA-restricted. Reportedly, TCR beta sequences accurately predicted HLA-A and HLA-B alleles in most subjects. There were 150 to 200 TCR beta chains listed as cytomegalovirus-associated.

By share, this clone counts as medium-sized. Its antigen is undetermined. Both 60 Vbeta primers and 13 Jbeta primers went into the PCR. Profiling relied on immunoSEQ multiplex PCR, and the TCRdb table lists in-frame clones only, not all of them. The profile shows roughly 36,000 clones, 74% of them singletons. This clonotype was sampled from a young man in good health and CMV-seronegative. The sequencing input was PBMCs.

The CDR3 DNA sequence: TGTGCCAGCAGTCCCCCGGACAGACTGAACACTGAAGCTTTCTTT. Protein sequence: CASSPPDRLNTEAFF. The genes are TRBV28 and TRBJ1-1; a possible D gene is TRBD1 (6 bases). Trimming took off 5 bases at V and 0 bases at J, with 13 bases between the two ends. CDR1 MDHEN and CDR2 SYDVKM come from the germline V gene. The length of the CDR3 is 15 residues.